This is a list of T cell receptor beta chains from one sample in a study of OX40 agonist ivuxolimab in advanced cancers. This table comes from immunoSEQ multiplex PCR, and its TCRdb copy is limited to in-frame clones, with some not included. The sample has more than 12,000 clones; over 60% are singletons. The sequenced sample was CD4+ or CD8+ T cells sorted from blood, obtained in a trial of the OX40 agonist ivuxolimab. The receptors shown here come from an adult with an advanced solid tumor such as melanoma, head and neck, liver or kidney cancer. Each CDR3 is given with its conserved first and last residue. The order of the fields is J gene, V gene, D gene, clone size, CDR3 protein, CDR3 DNA. The D gene is left open where the match is weak. Clone size is given for some rows only: seen once, a few or many times, or a class if the clone is expanded.

j_call: TRBJ2-5
v_call: TRBV11-2
d_call: TRBD1
clone_size: .
cdr3_aa: CASSLADRVWETQYF
cdr3_nt: TGTGCCAGCAGCTTAGCAGACAGGGTTTGGGAGACCCAGTACTTC

j_call: TRBJ2-2
v_call: TRBV7-8
d_call: .
clone_size: .
cdr3_aa: CASSLRAGLSGELFF
cdr3_nt: TGTGCCAGCAGCCTTCGCGCAGGTTTGTCCGGGGAGCTGTTTTTT

j_call: TRBJ2-7
v_call: TRBV7-2
d_call: TRBD2
clone_size: .
cdr3_aa: CASSLAASGSYEQYF
cdr3_nt: TGTGCCAGCAGCTTAGCTGCTAGCGGCTCCTACGAGCAGTACTTC

j_call: TRBJ1-1
v_call: TRBV11-2
d_call: .
clone_size: .
cdr3_aa: CASSLEVGLIAFF
cdr3_nt: TGTGCCAGCAGCTTAGAAGTGGGGTTGATAGCTTTCTTT

j_call: TRBJ1-1
v_call: TRBV7-6
d_call: .
clone_size: .
cdr3_aa: CASSGGGWGNTEAFF
cdr3_nt: TGTGCCAGCAGCGGAGGGGGGTGGGGCAACACTGAAGCTTTCTTT

j_call: TRBJ2-7
v_call: TRBV6-6
d_call: .
clone_size: .
cdr3_aa: CASSYKDRLSSYEQYF
cdr3_nt: TGTGCCAGCAGTTACAAAGACAGGTTAAGCTCCTACGAGCAGTACTTC

j_call: TRBJ2-7
v_call: TRBV5-1
d_call: TRBD2
clone_size: once
cdr3_aa: CASSDFSGPGDEQYF
cdr3_nt: TGCGCCAGCAGCGACTTTAGCGGGCCGGGGGACGAGCAGTACTTC

j_call: TRBJ2-5
v_call: TRBV11-2
d_call: .
clone_size: .
cdr3_aa: CASSLGGQQKAETQYF
cdr3_nt: TGTGCCAGCAGCTTAGGGGGACAACAAAAGGCGGAGACCCAGTACTTC

j_call: TRBJ2-5
v_call: TRBV11-2
d_call: TRBD2
clone_size: .
cdr3_aa: CASSPRTSGDQETQYF
cdr3_nt: TGTGCCAGCAGCCCCCGGACTAGCGGAGATCAAGAGACCCAGTACTTC

j_call: TRBJ2-5
v_call: TRBV5-6
d_call: .
clone_size: .
cdr3_aa: CASSLGRPETQYF
cdr3_nt: TGTGCCAGCAGCCTAGGGCGGCCCGAGACCCAGTACTTC

j_call: TRBJ1-5
v_call: TRBV6-1
d_call: .
clone_size: .
cdr3_aa: CASSEDTASNQPQHF
cdr3_nt: TGTGCTAGCAGTGAAGACACGGCCTCCAATCAGCCCCAGCATTTT

j_call: TRBJ1-1
v_call: TRBV30
d_call: .
clone_size: .
cdr3_aa: CAWKGGETEAFF
cdr3_nt: TGTGCCTGGAAGGGCGGGGAAACTGAAGCTTTCTTT

j_call: TRBJ2-4
v_call: TRBV13
d_call: TRBD2
clone_size: once
cdr3_aa: CASSYRTLAGGLGTKNIQYF
cdr3_nt: TGTGCCAGCAGTTACCGTACCCTAGCGGGAGGGCTCGGGACCAAAAACATTCAGTACTTC

j_call: TRBJ1-1
v_call: TRBV7-8
d_call: .
clone_size: .
cdr3_aa: CASSFDSFSEAFF
cdr3_nt: TGTGCCAGCAGCTTTGATTCTTTCAGTGAAGCTTTCTTT

j_call: TRBJ2-3
v_call: TRBV14
d_call: TRBD2
clone_size: .
cdr3_aa: CASSQVGSGRTDTQYF
cdr3_nt: TGTGCCAGCAGCCAAGTTGGTAGCGGGAGAACAGATACGCAGTATTTT

j_call: TRBJ1-2
v_call: TRBV10-3
d_call: TRBD1
clone_size: .
cdr3_aa: CAISETETGEGDYGYTF
cdr3_nt: TGTGCCATCAGTGAGACAGAGACAGGGGAAGGGGACTATGGCTACACCTTC

j_call: TRBJ2-3
v_call: TRBV5-5
d_call: TRBD2
clone_size: few
cdr3_aa: CASSLRVLAGINTDTQYF
cdr3_nt: TGTGCCAGCAGCTTGAGGGTACTAGCGGGTATTAATACGGATACGCAGTATTTT

j_call: TRBJ2-3
v_call: TRBV7-6
d_call: TRBD2
clone_size: .
cdr3_aa: CASSTSPSGGDTQYF
cdr3_nt: TGTGCCAGCAGCACATCGCCTAGCGGTGGGGATACGCAGTATTTT

j_call: TRBJ2-3
v_call: TRBV6-5
d_call: TRBD2
clone_size: .
cdr3_aa: CASRETSGTADTQYF
cdr3_nt: TGTGCCAGCAGGGAGACTAGCGGGACGGCAGATACGCAGTATTTT

j_call: TRBJ2-2
v_call: TRBV11-2
d_call: .
clone_size: once
cdr3_aa: CASSSRDTAGELFF
cdr3_nt: TGTGCCAGCAGCTCCAGGGACACGGCCGGGGAGCTGTTTTTT

j_call: TRBJ1-5
v_call: TRBV15
d_call: .
clone_size: .
cdr3_aa: CATSRVRLGGNDLQPQHF
cdr3_nt: TGTGCCACCAGCAGAGTAAGGCTCGGGGGTAATGATTTGCAGCCCCAGCATTTT

j_call: TRBJ2-5
v_call: TRBV4-2
d_call: TRBD2
clone_size: few
cdr3_aa: CASSQDLDASGSQETQYF
cdr3_nt: TGTGCCAGCAGCCAAGATTTGGATGCTAGCGGGAGCCAAGAGACCCAGTACTTC

j_call: TRBJ2-7
v_call: TRBV6-6
d_call: TRBD1
clone_size: .
cdr3_aa: CASRQGPSYEQYF
cdr3_nt: TGTGCCAGCAGACAGGGGCCCTCCTACGAGCAGTACTTC

j_call: TRBJ1-3
v_call: TRBV15
d_call: TRBD1
clone_size: medium-sized
cdr3_aa: CATSRGQSAGNTIYF
cdr3_nt: TGTGCCACCAGCAGGGGACAGTCTGCTGGAAACACCATATATTTT

j_call: TRBJ2-1
v_call: TRBV4-1
d_call: .
clone_size: .
cdr3_aa: CASSSLDEQFF
cdr3_nt: TGCGCCAGCAGCTCCTTGGATGAGCAGTTCTTC

j_call: TRBJ2-2
v_call: TRBV7-6
d_call: .
clone_size: .
cdr3_aa: CASSLVGDTGELFF
cdr3_nt: TGTGCCAGCAGCTTAGTTGGAGACACCGGGGAGCTGTTTTTT

j_call: TRBJ1-5
v_call: TRBV19
d_call: TRBD1
clone_size: .
cdr3_aa: CASSIRGQGGQPQHF
cdr3_nt: TGTGCCAGTAGTATACGGGGACAGGGAGGTCAGCCCCAGCATTTT

j_call: TRBJ1-1
v_call: TRBV28
d_call: .
clone_size: .
cdr3_aa: CASTGPGTEAFF
cdr3_nt: TGTGCCAGCACCGGGCCAGGGACTGAAGCTTTCTTT

j_call: TRBJ2-7
v_call: TRBV27
d_call: .
clone_size: .
cdr3_aa: CASSLTPRFYEQYF
cdr3_nt: TGTGCCAGCAGTCTTACCCCTAGGTTTTACGAGCAGTACTTC

j_call: TRBJ1-2
v_call: TRBV5-1
d_call: .
clone_size: .
cdr3_aa: CASRMGDPNYGYTF
cdr3_nt: TGCGCCAGCAGGATGGGGGACCCTAACTATGGCTACACCTTC

j_call: TRBJ2-7
v_call: TRBV19
d_call: .
clone_size: .
cdr3_aa: CASSISAGQYYEQYF
cdr3_nt: TGTGCCAGTAGTATCTCAGCGGGACAGTACTACGAGCAGTACTTC